These 6 T cell receptor beta chains came from one sample sequenced in a study of cytotoxic CD8 clonotypes in ibrutinib-treated CLL. Libraries were prepared by immunoSEQ multiplex PCR; TCRdb keeps only in-frame clonotypes and omits some of them. The sample contains more than 200,000 clones, 60% to 75% of which appear only once. The sequenced sample was PBMCs, obtained after 24 months of ibrutinib treatment. All receptors derive from a human donor with chronic lymphocytic leukemia.

V and J are TRBV7-8 and TRBJ2-7; D is possibly TRBD1 (5 bases). CDR1 SGHVS and CDR2 FQNEAQ come from the germline V gene. Trimming shortened V by 1 base and J by 2 bases, and 15 bases separated the two germline ends. This CDR3 is built from 16 residues. CDR3 loop: CASSLEGWLAAYEQYF. As DNA, the CDR3 is TGTGCCAGCAGCTTAGAGGGGTGGTTGGCAGCCTACGAGCAGTACTTC.

This clone has a handful of counts. V and J are TRBV18 and TRBJ1-5; D perhaps matches TRBD1 (6 bases). The length of the CDR3 is 14 residues. From germline, CDR1 is KGHSH and CDR2 LQKENI. The V end lost 2 bases, the J end lost 6 bases, and 11 bases lay between the germline ends. Here the CDR3 reads CASSPSGVGQPQHF. CDR3 DNA sequence: TGTGCCAGCTCACCATCAGGGGTGGGTCAGCCCCAGCATTTT.

This clone is a singleton in its sample. The gene calls are TRBV11-2 and TRBJ2-1, with TRBD2 identical over 10 bases. V lost 0 bases, J lost 10 bases, and 6 bases stayed unmatched. Germline CDR1 and CDR2: SGHAT and FQNNGV. The CDR3 loop spans 15 amino acids. The CDR3 loop is CASSLDLSGRGEQFF. CDR3 in DNA: TGTGCCAGCAGCTTAGATCTGAGCGGGAGGGGCGAGCAGTTCTTC.

This clone was found a few times. V and J are TRBV9 and TRBJ1-2, with TRBD1 matching over 8 bases. This CDR3 is 14 amino acids long. V trimming: 2 bases; J trimming: 6 bases; junction bases outside the gene matches: 6. Germline V CDR1 and CDR2: SGDLS, YYNGEE. The CDR3 DNA reads as TGTGCCAGCAGCGTTCAGGGGGCGTTCAATGGCTACACCTTC. This encodes CASSVQGAFNGYTF. Together with reference TRBV9 and TRBJ1-2, the CDR3 gives the full variable domain: DSGVTQTPKHLITATGQRVTLRCSPRSGDLSVYWYQQSLDQGLQFLIQYYNGEERAKGNILERFSAQQFPDLHSELNLSSLELGDSALYFCASSVQGAFNGYTFGSGTRLTVV.

This chain uses TRBV28 with TRBJ2-2; 9 positions agree with TRBD1. Germline CDR1 and CDR2: MDHEN and SYDVKM. Trimming cost V 5 bases and J 4 bases; bases outside gene matches: 8. This CDR3 is 16 amino acids long. The chain's CDR3 is CASSPPGQGGTGELFF. The CDR3 DNA reads as TGTGCCAGCAGTCCGCCGGGACAGGGAGGCACCGGGGAGCTGTTTTTT.

In this sample, this clone turned up a few times. J is TRBJ2-3 and V is TRBV5-1, with D possibly being TRBD2 (6 bases). V was trimmed by 4 bases and J by 2 bases, leaving 14 bases between them. Germline V gives CDR1 SGHRS, CDR2 YFSETQ. The CDR3 is 15 amino acids. CDR3 coding DNA: TGCGCCAGCAGCACCGGCGGGAAAGTCACAGATACGCAGTATTTT. It yields the protein CASSTGGKVTDTQYF.